Only a few counts were recorded for the clone carrying this TCR beta chain. No antigen is known for it. The sample is drawn from a study of T cell repertoires in cytomegalovirus infection. Overall study: Alongside well-studied HLA-B-restricted CMV epitopes, recently identified HLA-C-restricted CMV epitopes were also used. Public TCR beta signatures marked donors with CMV infection and the matching HLA.

V lost 6 bases and J 8 bases, leaving 17 bases between the germline ends. Germline V gene sequence: CDR1 MNHEY, CDR2 SVGAGI. The CDR3 has 14 amino acids. General study points: In two of eight donors, the top clonotype was HLA-C-restricted CMV-specific.

TCRdb analysed the reads with MiXCR anew, one entry per CDR3 protein. The sample yields some 590,000 distinct CDR3 sequences, around two fifths seen once. This TCR derives from a human donor in good health (CMV status not recorded). Some clones in this sample may be carry-over from other donors' samples. This rearrangement joins TRBV6-5 to TRBJ2-1; weak D call: TRBD2 (5 bases). Sequences were derived from cultured PBMCs, sampled from culture after CMV antigen stimulation. The CDR3 DNA reads as TGTGCCAGCAGCGCTCCTACCGGAGGTGATGAGCAGTTCTTC. Translated: CASSAPTGGDEQFF.